This TCR beta chain was profiled in a study of T cell responses to AZD1222 COVID-19 vaccine. With regard to this clone: Its cognate antigen is unknown.

TCRdb's table, derived via immunoSEQ multiplex PCR, lists solely in-frame clones and lacks some. This table holds over 150,000 clones, about nine tenths found once. Findings and limits, study-wide: Just 5 to 7 AZD1222 recipients were seropositive at baseline.

The specimen was peripheral blood, collected 28 days after the second AZD1222 dose. The TCR sequence derives from an adult who received the AZD1222 COVID-19 vaccine.

In DNA form, the CDR3 reads TGTGCCAGCTCACTAGGACTAGCGAACACCGGGGAGCTGTTTTTT. Its translation: CASSLGLANTGELFF. This chain connects TRBV18 to TRBJ2-2; 7 positions match TRBD2. The junction had 2 bases not matched to a gene; V was cut back by 4 bases and J by 0 bases. Germline CDR1 and CDR2: KGHSH and LQKENI. This CDR3 has 15 amino acids.